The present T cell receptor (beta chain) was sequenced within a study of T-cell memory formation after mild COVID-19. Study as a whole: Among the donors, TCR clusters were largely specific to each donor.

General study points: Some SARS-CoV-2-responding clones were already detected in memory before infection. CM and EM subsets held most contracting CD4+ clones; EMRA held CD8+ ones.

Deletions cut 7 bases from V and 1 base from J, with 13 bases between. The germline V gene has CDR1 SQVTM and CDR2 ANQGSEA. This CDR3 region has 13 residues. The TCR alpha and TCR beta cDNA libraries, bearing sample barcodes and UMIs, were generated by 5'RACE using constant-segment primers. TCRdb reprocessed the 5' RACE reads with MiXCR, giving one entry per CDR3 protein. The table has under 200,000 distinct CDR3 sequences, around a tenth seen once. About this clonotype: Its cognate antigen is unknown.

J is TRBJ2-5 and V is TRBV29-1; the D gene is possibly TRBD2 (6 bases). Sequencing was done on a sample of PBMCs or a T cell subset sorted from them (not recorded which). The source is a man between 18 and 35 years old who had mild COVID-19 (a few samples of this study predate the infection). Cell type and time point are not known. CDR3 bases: TGCAGCGGGAACCGGGGGAGCCAAGAGACCCAGTACTTC. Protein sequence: CSGNRGSQETQYF.